This TCR beta chain emerged from a study of blood T cell repertoires in COVID-19. The CDR3 extends over 15 amino acids. CDR1 ENHRY and CDR2 SYGVKD come from the germline V gene. V was pared by 2 bases and J by 0 bases, with 8 bases between. The method was immunoSEQ multiplex PCR; TCRdb's version includes in-frame clones alone and lacks a portion of them. The sample records 230,000 or so clones, more than 65% being singletons. The source is a man over 45 who had recovered from COVID-19. V gene TRBV10-3 combines with J gene TRBJ1-3, with a weak D call TRBD1 (6 bases). What was sequenced was PBMCs or T cells enriched from blood (not recorded which). The CDR3: CAISETGNSGNTIYF. CDR3 bases: TGTGCCATCAGTGAGACAGGGAACTCTGGAAACACCATATATTTT.